Given below is one T cell receptor beta chain in context. Its antigen is unidentified. Clones were sequenced by immunoSEQ multiplex PCR, and TCRdb holds only the in-frame ones, with some missing. The data contain 2 million to 2.5 million clones, 85% to 95% of them seen just once; the ten biggest clones take up about 1.1%. The CDR3 extends over 15 amino acids. Trimming took off 4 bases at V and 2 bases at J, with 12 bases between the two ends. In germline, CDR1 is SEHNR, CDR2 FQNEAQ (reference sequence). This specimen comes from a study of shared clonotypes between healthy human individuals. Notes on the study in general: Clonotypes which were not shared had lower generation probabilities than clonotypes that all four donors shared. Naive CD4 clonotypes overlapped across a handful of donors at approximately 5.3%.

Naive CD8 cells were CD45RO-negative, positively selected for CCR7, excluding terminally differentiated effector memory CD45RA+ cells. Sequences were obtained from naive CD8+ T cells sorted from blood. This receptor was taken from a man between 18 and 29 years old in good health. The chain uses TRBV7-9 and TRBJ1-3; possible D gene TRBD1, 6 bases. CDR3 in amino acids: CASSSGAIPGNTIYF. For the CDR3, the DNA is TGTGCCAGCAGCTCAGGGGCTATACCTGGAAACACCATATATTTT. Filled out from reference TRBV7-9 and TRBJ1-3, the complete variable domain reads DTGVSQNPRHKITKRGQNVTFRCDPISEHNRLYWYRQTLGQGPEFLTYFQNEAQLEKSRLLSDRFSAERPKGSFSTLEIQRTEQGDSAMYLCASSSGAIPGNTIYFGEGSWLTVV.